The 32 T cell receptor beta chains presented below share a single source sample, sequenced in a study of CD8 T cells in Susac syndrome. RNA amounts of roughly 0.5 to 1 ug underwent reverse transcription with random hexamers. TCRdb redid the calling of the immunoSEQ multiplex PCR reads with MiXCR, one entry per CDR3 protein. The sample holds 50,000 or so distinct CDR3 sequences, 80% to 95% seen once. Sequenced material: CD8+ T cells from PBMCs. These receptors came from a human donor in good health.

This clonotype was detected only once. The rearrangement links TRBV25-1 to TRBJ2-5, with TRBD1 as a possible D gene (5 bases). V shed 4 bases and J shed 0 bases, with 15 bases lying between them. CDR3 length: 16 amino acids. CDR1 is MGHDK and CDR2 is SYGVNS in the germline V gene. DNA for the CDR3: TGTGCCAGCAGTGGGATTAGGGGCGCCTACCAAGAGACCCAGTACTTC. Translating it yields CASSGIRGAYQETQYF. Full variable domain (missing parts from reference TRBV25-1 and TRBJ2-5): EADIYQTPRYLVIGTGKKITLECSQTMGHDKMYWYQQDPGMELHLIHYSYGVNSTEKGDLSSESTVSRIRTEHFPLTLESARPSHTSQYLCASSGIRGAYQETQYFGPGTRLLVL.

The chain employs TRBV5-1 and TRBJ1-5; no clear D. V dropped 0 bases and J dropped 3 bases, with 4 bases sitting between them. Germline V CDR1 and CDR2: SGHRS, YFSETQ. CDR3 length equals 13 residues. In nucleotides, the CDR3 is TGCGCCAGCAGCTTGGAATACAATCAGCCCCAGCATTTT. It encodes CASSLEYNQPQHF.

The rearrangement joins TRBV6-1 to TRBJ1-5; D is unresolved. The ends were cut back, 4 bases at V and 3 bases at J, with 10 bases in the middle. This CDR3 contains 14 residues. Germline V lookup: CDR1 MNHNS, CDR2 SASEGT. Written as DNA, the CDR3 is TGTGCCAGCAGTGCCCGGGTCTCCAATCAGCCCCAGCATTTT. Protein product: CASSARVSNQPQHF.

The chain uses TRBV19 and TRBJ2-1; D is unresolved. CDR3 size: 11 residues. The germline CDR1 and CDR2 sequences are LNHDA and SQIVND (reference sequence). The V gene lost 5 bases and the J gene lost 5 bases, with 4 bases spanning the gap. This CDR3 reads CASSAHNEQFF. CDR3 DNA: TGTGCCAGTAGTGCCCACAATGAGCAGTTCTTC.

The rearrangement joins TRBV27 to TRBJ2-7, with TRBD2 identical over 7 bases. The ends lost 6 bases at V and 2 bases at J; junction bases unmatched: 7. From germline, CDR1 is MNHEY and CDR2 SMNVEV (reference sequence). The CDR3 covers 14 residues. CDR3 nucleotide sequence: TGTGCCAGCAGAATATCAGGACTAGCCTACGAGCAGTACTTC. Its translation: CASRISGLAYEQYF.

This clonotype is a singleton in its sample. This rearrangement joins TRBV3-1 to TRBJ2-7; TRBD2 matches 10 bases. Per germline, CDR1 LGHDT and CDR2 YNNKEL (reference sequence). Trimming cost V 6 bases and J 3 bases; bases outside gene matches: 5. This CDR3 has 14 residues. CDR3 protein: CASRASGRDYEQYF. DNA for the CDR3: TGTGCCAGCAGAGCAAGCGGGAGGGACTACGAGCAGTACTTC.

V usage is TRBV20-1 and J usage is TRBJ2-5; 10 bases are a match to TRBD2. CDR1 is DFQATT and CDR2 is SNEGSKA in the germline V gene (reference sequence). The CDR3 covers 17 residues. Trimming at V came to 6 bases and at J to 1 base, leaving 14 bases not matched to a gene. CDR3 in amino acids: CSARGQREGPRQETQYF. In DNA, the CDR3 is TGCAGTGCCCGAGGGCAGCGGGAGGGCCCTCGCCAAGAGACCCAGTACTTC.

The chain couples TRBV2 to TRBJ1-1, with a possible D match to TRBD1 (5 bases). Trimming pared 4 bases from V and 4 bases from J, leaving 13 bases between. The CDR3 spans 14 residues. Per the germline V gene, CDR1 is SNHLY and CDR2 is FYNNEI. CDR3 amino acids: CASSGPGTFTEAFF. CDR3 bases: TGTGCCAGCAGTGGCCCTGGGACCTTCACTGAAGCTTTCTTT.

The CDR3 reads CASSYGGPKETQYF. CDR3 in DNA: TGTGCCAGCAGTTACGGGGGACCTAAAGAGACCCAGTACTTC. The chain carries TRBV6-6 and TRBJ2-5; D assignment may be TRBD1 or TRBD2 (5 bases each). V was clipped by 2 bases and J by 3 bases, with 10 bases between them. There are 14 residues in the CDR3. The germline V gene encodes CDR1 MNHNY and CDR2 SVGAGI (reference sequence).

In nucleotides, the CDR3 is TGTGCCAGCAGTTTAGGGACTAGCGGGAGTTACGAGCAGTACTTC. Protein sequence: CASSLGTSGSYEQYF. The chain has TRBV28 and TRBJ2-7; 14 positions agree with TRBD2. Germline loops: CDR1 MDHEN, CDR2 SYDVKM. The CDR3 length is 15 residues. Losses at the gene ends were 2 bases for V and 4 bases for J; bases not matched to a gene: 1.

This rearrangement joins TRBV29-1 to TRBJ2-7, with D possibly matching TRBD1 (6 bases). The V gene's germline CDR1 is SQVTM and CDR2 ANQGSEA. The ends were cut back, 7 bases at V and 5 bases at J, with 15 bases in the middle. This CDR3 spans 12 amino acids. CDR3 DNA: TGCAGCGCCTTAGGGGGTTCCCACGAGCAGTACTTC. Protein product: CSALGGSHEQYF.

This chain joins TRBV27 and TRBJ1-1; no firm D call. This CDR3 has 13 amino acids. V was cut by 4 bases and J by 1 base, with 7 bases left in between. Germline V gene lookup returns CDR1 MNHEY and CDR2 SMNVEV (reference sequence). CDR3 sequence (DNA): TGTGCCAGCAGTTCTAGACAGAACACTGAAGCTTTCTTT. Residues: CASSSRQNTEAFF.

The chain carries TRBV4-2 and TRBJ1-1, with 7 bases identical to TRBD1. The CDR3 is 15 amino acids. Germline trimming cut 4 bases from V and 5 bases from J; bases unmatched to any gene: 10. CDR1 is LGHNA and CDR2 is YNFKEQ in the germline V gene. CDR3 DNA sequence: TGTGCCAGCAGCCTCCTACAGGGGATGGGGACTGAAGCTTTCTTT. It encodes CASSLLQGMGTEAFF.

Concerning this clonotype itself: The limits of the CDR3 on the DNA are not certain, so only TCRdb's listed CDR3 is given. The V call is TRBV7-5, the J call TRBJ2-3; TRBD1 reflects the table's D call only, with no check against the DNA. TRBV7-5 is a pseudogene segment. The CDR3 spans 15 amino acids, including both terminal residues. The CDR3 sequence: CISVPEARGADTQYF.

The chain combines TRBV24-1 with TRBJ2-1; the D is unclear. The CDR3 sequence is 11 residues long. Germline assignment: CDR1 KGHDR and CDR2 SFDVKD. Trimming shortened V by 8 bases and J by 7 bases, and 8 bases separated the two germline ends. The CDR3 loop reads CATTDGNEQFF. DNA for the CDR3: TGTGCCACCACTGACGGGAATGAGCAGTTCTTC.

CDR3: CASSLASYTEAFF. Here the CDR3 DNA reads TGTGCCAGCAGTTTAGCCAGCTACACTGAAGCTTTCTTT. This chain connects TRBV27 to TRBJ1-1; D ambiguous. CDR3 length: 13 amino acids. Germline V lookup: CDR1 MNHEY, CDR2 SMNVEV (reference sequence). V dropped 2 bases and J dropped 3 bases, with 7 bases sitting between them.

This clonotype appeared once. V and J are TRBV19 and TRBJ2-7; D ambiguous. V was clipped by 1 base and J by 2 bases, with 12 bases between them. The germline V gene has CDR1 LNHDA and CDR2 SQIVND (reference sequence). This CDR3 contains 15 residues. In nucleotides, the CDR3 is TGTGCCAGTAGTATAGCGGGCCAGGCGGCCTACGAGCAGTACTTC. Amino acids: CASSIAGQAAYEQYF.

The rearrangement links TRBV5-1 to TRBJ2-7; 8 bases agree with TRBD2. Germline-derived CDR1 and CDR2 are SGHRS and YFSETQ. Germline trimming cut 4 bases from V and 2 bases from J; bases unmatched to any gene: 8. The length of the CDR3 is 15 residues. The CDR3 loop reads CASSARGGSTYEQYF. The CDR3 nucleotides are TGCGCCAGCAGCGCCCGGGGGGGCAGCACCTACGAGCAGTACTTC. Looking up the rest from reference TRBV5-1 and TRBJ2-7 gives the full variable domain: KAGVTQTPRYLIKTRGQQVTLSCSPISGHRSVSWYQQTPGQGLQFLFEYFSETQRNKGNFPGRFSGRQFSNSRSEMNVSTLELGDSALYLCASSARGGSTYEQYFGPGTRLTVT.

The rearrangement joins TRBV28 to TRBJ1-5; no firm D call. The germline CDR1 and CDR2 sequences are MDHEN and SYDVKM. This CDR3 has 14 amino acids. The V end was cut by 8 bases, the J end by 0 bases, with 11 bases between. DNA for the CDR3: TGTGCCAGCGAAAGGAGCTATAGCAATCAGCCCCAGCATTTT. It encodes CASERSYSNQPQHF.

The J gene is TRBJ2-5, the V gene TRBV6-5; D could derive from TRBD1 or TRBD2 (6 bases each). The J call could be wrong; TRBJ2-7 is a better fit for the DNA end. The CDR3 covers 13 residues. The germline V gene encodes CDR1 MNHEY and CDR2 SVGAGI. The CDR3 nucleotides are TGTGCCGCCAATTCAGGGGAGGTGGGCGAGCAGTACTTC. It specifies CAANSGEVGEQYF.

The rearrangement joins TRBV5-1 to TRBJ2-1; D perhaps matches TRBD1 (6 bases). The germline V gene encodes CDR1 SGHRS and CDR2 YFSETQ. V was cut by 0 bases and J by 5 bases, with 15 bases left in between. This CDR3 contains 16 residues. The CDR3 sequence is CASSLDGTTNDNEQFF. CDR3 nucleotide sequence: TGCGCCAGCAGCTTGGACGGGACAACGAACGACAATGAGCAGTTCTTC.

The V and J genes are TRBV7-9 and TRBJ2-3; D might be TRBD2 (6 bases). Germline assignment: CDR1 SEHNR and CDR2 FQNEAQ (reference sequence). Trimming removed 3 bases at V and 2 bases at J, with 12 bases between. The CDR3 loop spans 15 amino acids. CDR3 nucleotide sequence: TGTGCCAGCAGCTTCAGACTAGGTCACACAGATACGCAGTATTTT. Residues: CASSFRLGHTDTQYF.

In its sample, this clonotype was seen once. The chain employs TRBV15 and TRBJ2-1; 10 bases match TRBD1. Trimming cost V 4 bases and J 7 bases; bases outside gene matches: 10. The CDR3 extends over 16 amino acids. The germline gives CDR1 LNHNV, CDR2 YYDKDF (reference sequence). The DNA for the CDR3 is TGTGCCACCAGCACGAAAGCCGGGACAGGGGCAAATGAGCAGTTCTTC. Protein product: CATSTKAGTGANEQFF.

The J gene is TRBJ2-3, the V gene TRBV7-9; D not certain. CDR1 SEHNR and CDR2 FQNEAQ come from the germline V gene (reference sequence). The V gene lost 6 bases and the J gene lost 0 bases, with 7 bases spanning the gap. This CDR3 comprises 13 residues. The CDR3 loop reads CASRWTSTDTQYF. The CDR3 DNA is TGTGCCAGCAGGTGGACCAGCACAGATACGCAGTATTTT.

The sample holds a few counts of this clonotype. The J gene is TRBJ2-2, the V gene TRBV27; 11 nucleotides line up with TRBD2. With 7 bases clipped from V and 5 bases from J, the junction kept 6 bases outside the gene matches. The length of the CDR3 is 15 residues. Germline V lookup: CDR1 MNHEY, CDR2 SMNVEV (reference sequence). The CDR3 DNA reads as TGTGCCAGCAAGGGGACTAGCGGTCTGACCGGGGAGCTGTTTTTT. Translating it yields CASKGTSGLTGELFF.

The V call is TRBV24-1, the J call TRBJ2-1; D gene ambiguous. The V end was cut by 1 base, the J end by 13 bases, with 10 bases between. This CDR3 comprises 12 residues. The germline V gene has CDR1 KGHDR and CDR2 SFDVKD. CDR3 nucleotide sequence: TGTGCCACCAGTGATTTTTTTGGGGAACAGTTCTTC. Translated: CATSDFFGEQFF.

This clonotype was detected once. The chain uses TRBV13 and TRBJ1-6; D is undetermined. CDR3 size: 14 residues. Germline V gene sequence: CDR1 PRHDT, CDR2 FYEKMQ (reference sequence). Trimming stripped 0 bases from V and 7 bases from J, with 7 bases between. The CDR3 sequence: CASSLGGVNSPLHF. The DNA of the CDR3 is TGTGCCAGCAGCTTAGGTGGAGTGAATTCACCCCTCCACTTT.

The gene calls are TRBV29-1 and TRBJ2-7; tentative D call: TRBD1 (5 bases). CDR1 and CDR2 (germline): SQVTM, ANQGSEA. The CDR3 sequence is 13 residues long. V lost 3 bases to trimming and J lost 4 bases, with 13 bases between them. The CDR3 DNA follows: TGCAGCGTTGATTTAGGGGATTTTTACGAGCAGTACTTC. This translates into CSVDLGDFYEQYF.

The genes are TRBV6-1 and TRBJ1-2; 8 bases line up with TRBD1. Per germline, CDR1 MNHNS and CDR2 SASEGT. Germline trimming cut 3 bases from V and 8 bases from J; bases unmatched to any gene: 8. This CDR3 is 14 amino acids long. CDR3 sequence: CASSEPGTGIGYTF. In DNA, the CDR3 is TGTGCCAGCAGTGAGCCCGGGACAGGAATCGGCTACACCTTC.

This clonotype turned up a few times. The J gene is TRBJ2-4, the V gene TRBV29-1; D remains unclear. The CDR3 has 16 amino acids. Germline CDR1 is SQVTM and CDR2 is ANQGSEA. V lost 0 bases and J lost 0, with 12 bases in between. CDR3: CSVEEPGSIAKNIQYF. In nucleotides, the CDR3 is TGCAGCGTTGAAGAGCCTGGGTCAATAGCCAAAAACATTCAGTACTTC.

The rearrangement links TRBV19 to TRBJ2-7; tentatively, D is TRBD1 (6 bases). From germline, CDR1 is LNHDA and CDR2 SQIVND (reference sequence). Trimming removed 6 bases at V and 3 bases at J, with 15 bases between. The CDR3 totals 14 residues. The CDR3 is CASSIRDNYYEQYF. The CDR3 region has the DNA TGTGCCAGTAGCATCCGGGACAATTACTACGAGCAGTACTTC.

The chain links TRBV4-1 to TRBJ2-1; D possibly corresponds to TRBD2 (5 bases). The ends were cut back, 1 base at V and 5 bases at J, with 6 bases in the middle. CDR3 size: 13 residues. The germline CDR1 and CDR2 sequences are MGHRA and YSYEKL. CDR3 nucleotide sequence: TGCGCCAGCAGCCAAGGACTAAACAATGAGCAGTTCTTC. Protein sequence: CASSQGLNNEQFF.